These 10 T cell receptor beta chains came from one sample sequenced in a study of cytomegalovirus exposure and HLA in healthy donors (TCRdb year 2017). Library creation used the immunoSEQ multiplex PCR assay. For the multiplex PCR, a mixture combining 60 forward primers for TCR Vbeta segments and 13 reverse primers for TCR Jbeta segments was used. TCRdb holds this immuneACCESS table with in-frame rearrangements only. Some clones are missing; in checked studies, unresolved V genes explain under half, and the rest has no known cause. In all, the sample holds 180,000 or so clones, and around 75% of those were seen once. The ten largest make up 2.9% of the sample. The sample was PBMCs. Every receptor here comes from a male donor in good health and CMV-seronegative.

The chain joins TRBV6-5 to TRBJ2-3, with 7 bases identical to TRBD2. V trimming: 5 bases; J trimming: 5 bases; junction bases outside the gene matches: 10. This CDR3 spans 15 amino acids. In germline, CDR1 is MNHEY, CDR2 SVGAGI. CDR3 amino acids: CASSPSGDWGDTQYF. The CDR3 bases are TGTGCCAGCAGTCCAAGCGGGGATTGGGGAGATACGCAGTATTTT.

The chain is built from TRBV11-2 and TRBJ2-3; D call uncertain. The CDR3 runs 14 residues. Per germline, CDR1 SGHAT and CDR2 FQNNGV. V was shortened by 5 bases and J by 5 bases, with 14 bases between the two germline ends. The CDR3 protein is CASSPLRRKDTQYF. The CDR3 DNA reads TGTGCCAGCAGCCCACTGCGGAGAAAAGATACGCAGTATTTT.

J is TRBJ1-2 and V is TRBV29-1; D unclear. Germline CDR1 is SQVTM and CDR2 is ANQGSEA. The CDR3 contains 13 residues. Trimming left V 0 bases short and J 4 bases short, with 9 bases between. CDR3 in amino acids: CSVEDGEGYGYTF. The DNA for the CDR3 is TGCAGCGTTGAAGATGGGGAGGGCTATGGCTACACCTTC.

In its sample, this clone was seen a few times. This chain joins TRBV10-1 and TRBJ2-1, with 12 bases fitting TRBD2. The trim removed 2 bases at V and 4 bases at J, leaving 6 bases unmatched. Germline lookup yields CDR1 WNHNN and CDR2 SYGVQD (reference sequence). The CDR3 has 17 amino acids. The CDR3 loop is CASSEGLAGLPYNEQFF. The CDR3 bases are TGCGCCAGCAGTGAGGGACTAGCGGGACTACCTTACAATGAGCAGTTCTTC.

The V call is TRBV9, the J call TRBJ2-3, with TRBD2 matching over 8 bases. CDR3 length equals 16 residues. The V gene end was trimmed by 0 bases and the J gene end by 2 bases; junction bases not matched to a gene: 5. Germline V gene data show CDR1 as SGDLS and CDR2 as YYNGEE. The CDR3 DNA sequence: TGTGCCAGCAGCGTAGGGGTTAGCGGGGTCACAGATACGCAGTATTTT. It translates to CASSVGVSGVTDTQYF.

The chain links TRBV19 to TRBJ2-5, with D tentatively TRBD2 (7 bases). V was shortened by 7 bases and J by 9 bases, with 15 bases between the two germline ends. CDR1 and CDR2 (germline): LNHDA, SQIVND (reference sequence). The CDR3 loop spans 12 amino acids. This chain's CDR3 is CASTAREGAQYF. The CDR3 DNA follows: TGTGCCAGTACTGCCAGGGAGGGGGCCCAGTACTTC.

The chain carries TRBV6-6 and TRBJ1-5; maybe TRBD1 (6 bases). This CDR3 has 13 amino acids. The V end was cut by 8 bases, the J end by 4 bases, with 12 bases between. Germline V gene lookup returns CDR1 MNHNY and CDR2 SVGAGI (reference sequence). The CDR3 bases are TGTGCCAGCGGGGGCTCCCAGAATCAGCCCCAGCATTTT. Protein sequence: CASGGSQNQPQHF.

This clone was seen a single time. The chain employs TRBV30 and TRBJ1-5, with 8 bases that match TRBD1. CDR3 size: 12 residues. CDR1 is GTSNPN, CDR2 SVGIG, per germline (reference sequence). Unmatched junction bases numbered 1, after V lost 2 bases and J lost 7 bases. For the CDR3, the DNA is TGTGCCTGGAGTCCAGGGGGCCAGCCCCAGCATTTT. Its translation: CAWSPGGQPQHF.

This chain uses TRBV14 with TRBJ2-5, with 7 bases that match TRBD1. Unmatched junction bases numbered 10, after V lost 1 base and J lost 5 bases. The CDR3 is 16 residues long. Germline lookup yields CDR1 SGHDN and CDR2 FVKESK. The CDR3 spells CASSQADRAWGETQYF. The CDR3 DNA reads as TGTGCCAGCAGCCAAGCCGACAGGGCCTGGGGGGAGACCCAGTACTTC.

This clone has a single count. The rearrangement uses TRBV5-6 and TRBJ1-2; a possible D gene is TRBD1 (6 bases). This CDR3 has 12 residues. Trimming removed 3 bases at V and 5 bases at J, with 8 bases between. Germline lookup yields CDR1 SGHDT and CDR2 YYEEEE. DNA of the CDR3: TGTGCCAGCAGCTCAGGGGCGTATGGCTACACCTTC. Amino acid sequence: CASSSGAYGYTF.